This T cell receptor beta chain stems from a study of T cells in Graves' hyperthyroidism and ophthalmopathy. General observations from the study: Stable hyperthyroidism was told apart from ophthalmopathy by a model built on 13 V-J features.

The source material, RNA transcripts, was used to amplify TCR beta CDR3 regions. HTBI primers were used for first-round RT-PCR of the TCR CDR3. Each CDR3 protein gets one entry after TCRdb re-called the multiplex PCR reads with MiXCR. This sample has 350,000 to 400,000 distinct CDR3 sequences, with approximately 19% found just once. This clonotype was counted many times. The antigen is undetermined. CDR3 size: 12 residues. The germline V and J ends were trimmed by 1 base and 7 bases, with 7 bases remaining between them. The V call is TRBV12-3 or TRBV12-4, the J call TRBJ1-1; perhaps TRBD1 as D (5 bases). Sequencing input: blood. The receptor was isolated from a woman aged 18-29 years with Graves' hyperthyroidism. The CDR3 protein is CASSLGQSEAFF. The CDR3, as DNA: TGTGCCAGCAGTTTAGGACAGAGTGAAGCTTTCTTT.